This T cell receptor (beta chain) was identified in a study of post-analysis software for immune sequencing data. Study-level background: Included courses were relapsing-remitting and secondary progressive multiple sclerosis; progressive-relapsing multiple sclerosis was also included. Overall study findings and caveats: Controls had significantly higher normalized Chao1 diversity than multiple sclerosis patients. By F measure, samples from a shared preparation batch strongly co-clustered. Roughly five TRBV segments were significantly more frequent in patients than in controls. TRBV5-6, TRBV5-1 and TRBV20-1 were among these segments.

A note on this clonotype: The antigen is not known.

Unique molecular identifiers featured in each of the TCR beta cDNA libraries. Each sample of roughly 1 to 11 million input T cells yielded around 500,000 cDNA molecules, so each molecule approximated one T cell. One entry per CDR3 protein results from TCRdb running MiXCR on the PCR reads. The table includes a few hundred thousand distinct CDR3 sequences, less than 40% detected once. The V and J ends lost 4 bases and 6 bases respectively, with 7 bases between them. Germline V gene sequence: CDR1 MNHEY, CDR2 SVGEGT. CDR3 size: 13 residues. This chain connects TRBV6-2 or TRBV6-3 to TRBJ1-6; D is undetermined. This TCR was sampled from a girl under 18 with multiple sclerosis. The sample was blood. DNA for the CDR3: TGTGCCAGCAGTTTGCTGATTAATTCACCCCTCCACTTT. Residues: CASSLLINSPLHF.